Below are 2 T cell receptor beta chains sequenced from a single sample in a study of immune evolution from preneoplasia to lung adenocarcinoma. Method: immunoSEQ multiplex PCR; TCRdb's copy keeps in-frame clones and lacks some. Found here are 20,000 to 25,000 clones, 75% of them singletons; the top ten hold roughly 5.3%. Sequencing input: FFPE invasive lung adenocarcinoma tissue. The receptors were sampled from a person between 55 and 69 years old with lung adenocarcinoma.

J is TRBJ2-5 and V is TRBV28, with D perhaps TRBD1 (6 bases). This CDR3 comprises 16 residues. Germline V gives CDR1 MDHEN, CDR2 SYDVKM. The V end was cut by 3 bases, the J end by 5 bases, with 19 bases between. The CDR3 DNA reads TGTGCCAGCAGTTTCGGTCGCAGGGGACGTTCCGAGACCCAGTACTTC. Translated: CASSFGRRGRSETQYF.

V usage is TRBV28 and J usage is TRBJ1-3; weak D call: TRBD1 (5 bases). Germline V gene data show CDR1 as MDHEN and CDR2 as SYDVKM. Trimming removed 3 bases from V and 2 bases from J, with 11 bases in between. This CDR3 contains 15 residues. The CDR3 protein is CASSLGGTAGNTIYF. The CDR3 DNA reads TGTGCCAGCAGTTTGGGGGGAACGGCTGGAAACACCATATATTTT.